This T cell receptor (beta chain) is drawn from a study of blood T cell repertoires in COVID-19. Method: immunoSEQ multiplex PCR; TCRdb's copy keeps in-frame clones and lacks some. The profile covers roughly 480,000 clones, with roughly 87% appearing a single time and about 1% taken by the ten largest. Germline-derived CDR1 and CDR2 are SGHVS and FQNEAQ. The CDR3 covers 19 residues. Trimming cost V 5 bases and J 4 bases; bases outside gene matches: 21. It was during active infection that Seattle patients were enrolled and then longitudinally followed. V gene TRBV7-8 combines with J gene TRBJ2-7; 9 bases map to TRBD2. The receptor comes from a man in his late teens or twenties with COVID-19, enrolled during active disease. Material: peripheral blood. The CDR3 loop reads CASSPRRGAGGTSVYEQYF. The DNA for the CDR3 is TGTGCCAGCAGCCCCAGGCGGGGAGCGGGAGGCACCTCAGTATACGAGCAGTACTTC.